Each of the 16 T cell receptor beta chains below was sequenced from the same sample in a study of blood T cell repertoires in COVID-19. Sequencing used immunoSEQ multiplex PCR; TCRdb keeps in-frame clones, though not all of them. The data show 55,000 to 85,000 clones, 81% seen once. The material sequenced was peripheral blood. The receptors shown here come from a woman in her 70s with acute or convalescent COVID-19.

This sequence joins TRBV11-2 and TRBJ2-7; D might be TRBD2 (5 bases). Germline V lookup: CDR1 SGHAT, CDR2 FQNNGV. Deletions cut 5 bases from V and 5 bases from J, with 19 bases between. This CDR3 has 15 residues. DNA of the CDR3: TGTGCCAGCAGCGCGACATTTCAGAGCGGCAACGAGCAGTACTTC. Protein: CASSATFQSGNEQYF. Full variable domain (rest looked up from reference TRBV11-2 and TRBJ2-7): EAGVAQSPRYKIIEKRQSVAFWCNPISGHATLYWYQQILGQGPKLLIQFQNNGVVDDSQLPKDRFSAERLKGVDSTLKIQPAKLEDSAVYLCASSATFQSGNEQYFGPGTRLTVT.

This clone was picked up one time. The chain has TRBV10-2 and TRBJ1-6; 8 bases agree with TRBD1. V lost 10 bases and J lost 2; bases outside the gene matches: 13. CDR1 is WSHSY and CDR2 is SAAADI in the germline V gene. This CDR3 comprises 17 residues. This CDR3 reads CATSSPGTGTYNSPLHF. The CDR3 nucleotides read TGCGCCACCTCCTCACCCGGGACAGGAACCTATAATTCACCCCTCCACTTT.

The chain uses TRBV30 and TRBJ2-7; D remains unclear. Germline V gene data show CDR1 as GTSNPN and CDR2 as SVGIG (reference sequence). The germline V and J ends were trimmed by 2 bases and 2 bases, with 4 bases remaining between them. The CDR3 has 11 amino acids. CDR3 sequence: CAWSNTYEQYF. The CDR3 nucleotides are TGTGCCTGGAGTAATACCTACGAGCAGTACTTC.

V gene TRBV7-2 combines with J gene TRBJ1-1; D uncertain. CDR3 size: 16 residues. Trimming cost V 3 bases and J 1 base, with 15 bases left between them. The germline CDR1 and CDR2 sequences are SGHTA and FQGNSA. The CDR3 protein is CASSFGAGRGNTEAFF. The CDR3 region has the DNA TGTGCCAGCAGCTTTGGAGCGGGTCGTGGGAACACTGAAGCTTTCTTT.

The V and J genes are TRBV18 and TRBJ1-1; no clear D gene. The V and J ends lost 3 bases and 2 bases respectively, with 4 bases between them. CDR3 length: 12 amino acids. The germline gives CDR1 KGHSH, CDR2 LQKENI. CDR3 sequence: CASSPINTEAFF. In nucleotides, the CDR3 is TGTGCCAGCTCACCTATTAACACTGAAGCTTTCTTT.

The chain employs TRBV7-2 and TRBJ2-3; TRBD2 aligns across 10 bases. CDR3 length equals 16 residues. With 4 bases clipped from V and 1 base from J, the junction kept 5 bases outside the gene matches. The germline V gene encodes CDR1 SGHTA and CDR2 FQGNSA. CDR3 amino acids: CASSSLAGAGTDTQYF. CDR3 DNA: TGTGCCAGCAGCTCGCTAGCGGGAGCGGGCACAGATACGCAGTATTTT.

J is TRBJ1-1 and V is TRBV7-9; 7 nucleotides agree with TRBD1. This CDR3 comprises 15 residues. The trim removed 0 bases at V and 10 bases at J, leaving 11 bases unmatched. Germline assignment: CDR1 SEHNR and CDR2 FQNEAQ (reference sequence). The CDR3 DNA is TGTGCCAGCAGCTTAGCCGGGACAGCCCAGGAGGGAGCTTTCTTT. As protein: CASSLAGTAQEGAFF.

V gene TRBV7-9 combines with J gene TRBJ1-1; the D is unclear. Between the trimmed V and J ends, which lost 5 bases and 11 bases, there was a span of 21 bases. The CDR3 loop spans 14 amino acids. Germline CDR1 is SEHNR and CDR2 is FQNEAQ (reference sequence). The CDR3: CASSETPSEVEAFF. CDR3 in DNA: TGTGCCAGCAGCGAGACCCCTAGTGAGGTGGAGGCTTTCTTT.

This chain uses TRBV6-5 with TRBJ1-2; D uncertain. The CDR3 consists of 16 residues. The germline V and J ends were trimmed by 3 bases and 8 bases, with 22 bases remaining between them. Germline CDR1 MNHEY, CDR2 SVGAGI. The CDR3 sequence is CASSYFDTGSRRGYTF. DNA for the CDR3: TGTGCCAGCAGTTATTTCGATACCGGGAGCCGTAGAGGCTACACCTTC.

Here the CDR3 DNA reads TGTGCCACCAGCAGAGGATCTAGCGGGATCCCCAGGGAGCAGTTCTTC. Protein sequence: CATSRGSSGIPREQFF. The genes are TRBV15 and TRBJ2-1; 9 bases map to TRBD2. CDR3 length: 16 amino acids. Trimming cost V 1 base and J 10 bases; bases outside gene matches: 11. The germline V gene encodes CDR1 LNHNV and CDR2 YYDKDF (reference sequence).

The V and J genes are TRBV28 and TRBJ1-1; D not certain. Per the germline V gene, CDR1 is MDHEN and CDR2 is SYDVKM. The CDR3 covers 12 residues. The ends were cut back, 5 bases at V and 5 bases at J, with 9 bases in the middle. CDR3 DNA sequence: TGTGCCAGCAGTCCCCGGAGGACTGAAGCTTTCTTT. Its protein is CASSPRRTEAFF.

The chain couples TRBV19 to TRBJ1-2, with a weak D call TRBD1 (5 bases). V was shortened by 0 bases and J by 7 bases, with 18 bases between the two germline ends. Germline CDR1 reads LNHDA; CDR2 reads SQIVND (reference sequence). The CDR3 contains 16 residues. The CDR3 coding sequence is TGTGCCAGTAGTATAGATCGGGCAGGTCAGGGTCGTGGCTACACCTTC. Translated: CASSIDRAGQGRGYTF.

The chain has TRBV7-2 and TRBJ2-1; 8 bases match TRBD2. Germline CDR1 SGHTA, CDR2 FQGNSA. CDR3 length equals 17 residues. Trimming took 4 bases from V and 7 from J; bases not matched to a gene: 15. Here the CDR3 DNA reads TGTGCCAGCAGCTCGGGGGGGGGAGCTCGGCATTTAAATGAGCAGTTCTTC. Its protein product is CASSSGGGARHLNEQFF.

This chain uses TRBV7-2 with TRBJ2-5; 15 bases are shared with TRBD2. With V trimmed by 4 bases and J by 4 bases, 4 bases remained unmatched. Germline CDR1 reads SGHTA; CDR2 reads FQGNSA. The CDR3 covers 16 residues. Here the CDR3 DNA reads TGTGCCAGCAGCTCGAGGACTAGCGGGGGGGCAGAGACCCAGTACTTC. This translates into CASSSRTSGGAETQYF.

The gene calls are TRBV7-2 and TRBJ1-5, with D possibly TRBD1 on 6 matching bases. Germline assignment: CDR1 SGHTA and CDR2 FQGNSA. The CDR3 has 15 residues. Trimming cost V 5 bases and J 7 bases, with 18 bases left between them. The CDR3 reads CASSLVTGPDQPQHF. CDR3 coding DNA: TGTGCCAGCAGCCTCGTGACAGGCCCCGACCAGCCCCAGCATTTT. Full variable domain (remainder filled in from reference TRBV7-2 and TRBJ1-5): GAGVSQSPSNKVTEKGKDVELRCDPISGHTALYWYRQSLGQGLEFLIYFQGNSAPDKSGLPSDRFSAERTGGSVSTLTIQRTQQEDSAVYLCASSLVTGPDQPQHFGDGTRLSIL.

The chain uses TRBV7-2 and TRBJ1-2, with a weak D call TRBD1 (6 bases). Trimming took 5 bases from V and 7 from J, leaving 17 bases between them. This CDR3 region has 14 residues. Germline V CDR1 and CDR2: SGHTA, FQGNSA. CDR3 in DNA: TGTGCCAGCAGCCCCCTGGGGGGGCGGTTTGGCTACACCTTC. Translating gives CASSPLGGRFGYTF.